The text below deals with one T cell receptor (beta chain). Its antigen is undetermined. The CDR3 covers 16 residues. V was clipped by 1 base and J by 4 bases; unmatched bases: 9. Germline V gives CDR1 MNHEY, CDR2 SMNVEV (reference sequence). Vbeta (60) and Jbeta (13) primers were used in the PCR. Clones were sequenced by immunoSEQ multiplex PCR, and TCRdb holds only the in-frame ones, with some missing. The sample lists under 150,000 clones, approximately 72% seen once, with approximately 2% in the top ten. This record comes from a study of cytomegalovirus exposure and HLA in healthy donors. Overall study findings and caveats: Presence/absence analyses took donor sequencing depth as roughly uniform. For TCR beta chains, V- and J-gene trimming was later linked to a missense DCLRE1C variant.

The sequencing sample was made of PBMCs. V gene TRBV27 combines with J gene TRBJ1-2; 7 bases match TRBD1. This TCR was sampled from a man aged 40-49 years in good health and CMV-seronegative. The DNA of the CDR3 is TGTGCCAGCAGTTTATTGTCAGGGGGGTTGTCCTATGGCTACACCTTC. Translated: CASSLLSGGLSYGYTF.